A selection of T cell receptor beta chains follows, all from one sample in a study of T cell responses to AZD1222 COVID-19 vaccine. Clones were read by immunoSEQ multiplex PCR, and TCRdb kept only the in-frame ones, dropping some. The sample carries 110,000 to 150,000 clones, 80% to 90% recorded once. Sequencing was performed on peripheral blood, taken on day 0 of AZD1222 vaccination. All receptors derive from an adult in good health. The CDR3 runs from the conserved cysteine through the conserved F or W. Each record gives: J gene, V gene, D gene, clone size, CDR3 DNA, CDR3 protein. A D gene is named only where the DNA matches it firmly. Size is omitted from some rows. Given values are once, few, many or a class for expanded clones.

TRBJ1-5	TRBV16	NA	NA	TGTGCCAGCAGCTGGGACAGCAATCAGCCCCAGCATTTT	CASSWDSNQPQHF
TRBJ1-1	TRBV10-2	TRBD1	NA	TGCGCCAGCAGAGTATTCCGACAGGGAGCCCTCATGAACACTGAAGCTTTCTTT	CASRVFRQGALMNTEAFF
TRBJ1-4	TRBV28	NA	NA	TGTGCCAGCAGTTCGACAGTTTATAATGAAAAACTGTTTTTT	CASSSTVYNEKLFF
TRBJ1-1	TRBV19	NA	few	TGTGCCAGTAGTATAAAGGACGGAGGGACTGAAGCTTTCTTT	CASSIKDGGTEAFF
TRBJ2-5	TRBV19	TRBD2	NA	TGTGCCAGTAGTATTAAGGGATCGGGGGGGTGGCAAGAGACCCAGTACTTC	CASSIKGSGGWQETQYF
TRBJ1-1	TRBV25-1	NA	NA	TGTGCCAGCAGTGGGGACATCCTCTTGGGAGGGGAAGGAACTGAAGCTTTCTTT	CASSGDILLGGEGTEAFF
TRBJ2-2	TRBV10-1	NA	NA	TGCGCCAGCAGTGTACAGCATCTATCCGCGAACACCGGGGAGCTGTTTTTT	CASSVQHLSANTGELFF
TRBJ2-7	TRBV2	TRBD1	NA	TGTGCCAGCGGCAATTGGGACAGCCTTTCCTACGAGCAGTACTTC	CASGNWDSLSYEQYF
TRBJ1-3	TRBV30	NA	NA	TGTGCCTGGATCGGCAGAATCTCTGGAAACACCATATATTTT	CAWIGRISGNTIYF
TRBJ1-2	TRBV7-9	TRBD1	NA	TGTGCCAGCAGCGCCTCAGGGGGGGCTGGCTATGGCTACACCTTC	CASSASGGAGYGYTF
TRBJ2-7	TRBV5-4	TRBD2	NA	TGTGCCAGCAGCCCTGGACTAGCGGGGGGCCTGCACGAGCAGTACTTC	CASSPGLAGGLHEQYF
TRBJ1-2	TRBV11-2	NA	NA	TGTGCCAGCAGCTTAGGGGCAGGGATGGGTGGCTACACCTTC	CASSLGAGMGGYTF
TRBJ2-7	TRBV7-6	TRBD2	once	TGTGCCAGCAGCGAAGGACTAGCGGGGTACGAGCAGTACTTC	CASSEGLAGYEQYF
TRBJ2-3	TRBV30	NA	NA	TGTGCCTGGAGTGGACAGGCGACAGATACGCAGTATTTT	CAWSGQATDTQYF
TRBJ2-2	TRBV7-2	NA	NA	TGTGCCAGCAGCATCCGGGCCCCCGGCGGGGAGCTGTTTTTT	CASSIRAPGGELFF
TRBJ2-7	TRBV4-1	NA	NA	TGCGCCAGCAGCCAAGATGGGGGGCAGTCGAGATACGAGCAGTACTTC	CASSQDGGQSRYEQYF
TRBJ2-5	TRBV3-1/TRBV3-2	NA	few	TGTGCCAGCAGCCAAGATTTGGGGGCCGGGTTTGGGGAGACCCAGTACTTC	CASSQDLGAGFGETQYF
TRBJ1-5	TRBV29-1	NA	NA	TGCAGCGCCCTCAGCGGGGGGCGAGGACAGCCCCAGCATTTT	CSALSGGRGQPQHF
TRBJ2-1	TRBV10-1	NA	NA	TGCGCCAGCAGCCACTCGCGGGGGCTAGCGGTGAACAATGAGCAGTTCTTC	CASSHSRGLAVNNEQFF
TRBJ1-6	TRBV7-2	NA	NA	TGTGCCAGCAGCTTTGATCTTTCACCCCTCCACTTT	CASSFDLSPLHF
TRBJ1-1	TRBV11-2	TRBD1	NA	TGTGCCAGCAGCTGGGGGCAGGGGGCTGAAGCTTTCTTT	CASSWGQGAEAFF
TRBJ1-1	TRBV11-2	TRBD1	NA	TGTGCCAGCAGCGCCGGGACAGCCAGTTCGGCTTTCTTT	CASSAGTASSAFF
TRBJ1-5	TRBV28	TRBD1	NA	TGTGCCAGCAGCACCCCCGGGACAGGTACGGGTCATCAGCCCCAGCATTTT	CASSTPGTGTGHQPQHF
TRBJ1-1	TRBV7-9	NA	once	TGTGCCAGCAGCTTACTGCAGGGGTCTGAAGCTTTCTTT	CASSLLQGSEAFF
TRBJ2-7	TRBV19	NA	few	TGTGCCAGTAGTATAGGAGATAGCGCCCCCTACGAGCAGTACTTC	CASSIGDSAPYEQYF
TRBJ2-3	TRBV5-1	NA	NA	TGCGCCAGCCGAGGGACATACAGCACAGATACGCAGTATTTT	CASRGTYSTDTQYF
TRBJ1-4	TRBV2	NA	NA	TGTGCCAGCAGTGATACAGGGAGGGGAACGGAAAAACTGTTTTTT	CASSDTGRGTEKLFF
TRBJ2-3	TRBV20-1	TRBD2	NA	TGCAGTGCTAGTCCTAGCGGGGGGACCGTGGGCACAGATACGCAGTATTTT	CSASPSGGTVGTDTQYF
TRBJ1-2	TRBV29-1	NA	NA	TGCAGCGCCGGGGGATATGGCTACACCTTC	CSAGGYGYTF
TRBJ2-1	TRBV6-6	NA	NA	TGTGCCAGCACCGCTAACTTAGCCAAGGCCTTAAATGAGCAGTTCTTC	CASTANLAKALNEQFF
TRBJ1-5	TRBV4-1	NA	once	TGCGCCACCAGCCGCCCAGATAGCAATCAGCCCCAGCATTTT	CATSRPDSNQPQHF
TRBJ2-1	TRBV5-1	TRBD1	NA	TGCGCCAGTCGGGACAGAGATATGGTTGAGCAGTTCTTC	CASRDRDMVEQFF
TRBJ2-7	TRBV18	NA	NA	TGTGCCAGCTCACCAGCGGGAACCTACGAGCAGTACTTC	CASSPAGTYEQYF
TRBJ1-2	TRBV14	NA	NA	TGTGCCAGCAGCCCCACAGCCTGGGGCTACACCTTC	CASSPTAWGYTF
TRBJ1-1	TRBV11-2	TRBD1	NA	TGTGCCAGCAGCTTAGAGGGGGTGGAGGGGGCCACTGAAGCTTTCTTT	CASSLEGVEGATEAFF
TRBJ2-7	TRBV5-8	NA	once	TGTGCCACCGGTCTGGCCTCCGAGCAGTACTTC	CATGLASEQYF
TRBJ2-1	TRBV11-2	NA	few	TGTGCCAGCAGCTTTTCGGGCTATGAGCAGTTCTTC	CASSFSGYEQFF
TRBJ1-2	TRBV15	NA	NA	TGTGCCACCAGCGTAACGACAGGACAGTATGGCTACACCTTC	CATSVTTGQYGYTF
TRBJ2-2	TRBV3-1/TRBV3-2	TRBD2	NA	TGTGCCAGCAGCCCTGGGACTAGCGGGACCGGGGAGCTGTTTTTT	CASSPGTSGTGELFF
TRBJ2-5	TRBV3-1/TRBV3-2	TRBD1	NA	TGTGCCAGCAGCCCCCTCGGACAGGAAGAGACCCAGTACTTC	CASSPLGQEETQYF
TRBJ1-1	TRBV6-6	NA	NA	TGTGCCAGCCTGCGGCAACCGAACACTGAAGCTTTCTTT	CASLRQPNTEAFF
TRBJ1-2	TRBV5-6	NA	NA	TGTGCCAGCAGCCCTGAGGGGATCCACAGCTACACCTTC	CASSPEGIHSYTF